The clone carrying this TCR beta chain was recorded a few times. Its specificity is not known. A single base separates this from a much larger clone, so it may be a read error. The CDR3 does not close with the conserved phenylalanine or tryptophan, likely indicating a read error. This sample stems from a study of neurological immune-mediated disorders. General study results and limits: HTLV-1-associated myelopathy led in TCR clonal expansion, while multiple sclerosis ranked lowest, below healthy controls.

This CDR3 spans 15 amino acids. With V trimmed by 5 bases and J by 0 bases, 4 bases remained unmatched. Germline V gene data show CDR1 as MNHEY and CDR2 as SVGAGI. Time point noted: longitudinal time-point 1 (baseline). The starting material, 2 million PBMCs stored at -80 C, gave rise to the unsorted libraries. By 5'RACE with 10-nucleotide random UMIs, the cDNA was made. Every sequencing run drew on 15-18 subjects and yielded over 160 million TCR-beta sequences. TCRdb reprocessed the 5' RACE reads with MiXCR, giving one entry per CDR3 protein. Among tens of thousands of distinct CDR3 sequences listed, roughly an eighth were seen once.

Sequencing input: PBMCs. This clonotype was sampled from a female donor with HTLV-1-associated myelopathy (HAM/TSP). The rearrangement links TRBV6-5 to TRBJ1-2; 9 bases are a match to TRBD1. CDR3 sequence reads: CASSNRGRANYGYTI. Here the CDR3 DNA reads TGTGCCAGCAGTAACAGGGGGCGGGCTAACTATGGCTACACCATC.